The rows below give T cell receptor beta chains drawn from one sample of a study of cytomegalovirus exposure and HLA in healthy donors. Libraries were prepared by immunoSEQ multiplex PCR; TCRdb keeps only in-frame clonotypes and omits some of them. This sample yields 200,000 to 250,000 clones, of which approximately 70% are seen a single time; less than 3% belongs to the top ten. Input material: PBMCs. These receptors came from a man aged 35-49 years in good health and CMV-seropositive. Each CDR3 is given with its conserved first and last residue. D genes are given only for firm matches. Clone size is given for some rows only: seen once, a few or many times, or a class if the clone is expanded.

clone_size: NA; d_call: NA; v_call: TRBV5-1; j_call: TRBJ2-1; cdr3_aa: CASSLAAGNNEQFF; cdr3_nt: TGCGCCAGCAGCTTGGCCGCGGGCAACAATGAGCAGTTCTTC
clone_size: NA; d_call: NA; v_call: TRBV28; j_call: TRBJ1-5; cdr3_aa: CASSLLLGDTQPQHF; cdr3_nt: TGTGCCAGCAGTTTATTACTCGGGGATACTCAGCCCCAGCATTTT
clone_size: once; d_call: NA; v_call: TRBV5-4; j_call: TRBJ2-7; cdr3_aa: CASSLGAGLYEQYF; cdr3_nt: TGTGCCAGCAGCTTGGGGGCGGGATTGTACGAGCAGTACTTC
clone_size: once; d_call: TRBD1; v_call: TRBV19; j_call: TRBJ1-1; cdr3_aa: CASSRIPGQAHTEAFF; cdr3_nt: TGTGCCAGTAGTCGGATCCCGGGACAGGCCCACACTGAAGCTTTCTTT
clone_size: few; d_call: TRBD1; v_call: TRBV28; j_call: TRBJ1-2; cdr3_aa: CASRNTGESYSYTF; cdr3_nt: TGTGCCAGCAGGAACACAGGGGAAAGTTATAGCTACACCTTC
clone_size: few; d_call: NA; v_call: TRBV7-7; j_call: TRBJ1-5; cdr3_aa: CASSPPIEPLTSNQPQHF; cdr3_nt: TGTGCCAGCAGCCCCCCTATCGAGCCGCTAACTAGCAATCAGCCCCAGCATTTT
clone_size: NA; d_call: TRBD2; v_call: TRBV6-1; j_call: TRBJ2-7; cdr3_aa: CASKGGAGGIYEQYF; cdr3_nt: TGTGCCAGCAAGGGAGGAGCGGGGGGGATCTACGAGCAGTACTTC
clone_size: NA; d_call: TRBD2; v_call: TRBV18; j_call: TRBJ2-3; cdr3_aa: CASSPGLAADTQYF; cdr3_nt: TGTGCCAGCTCACCGGGACTAGCGGCAGATACGCAGTATTTT
clone_size: NA; d_call: TRBD1; v_call: TRBV7-9; j_call: TRBJ1-2; cdr3_aa: CASSWDSYGYTF; cdr3_nt: TGTGCCAGCAGTTGGGACAGCTATGGCTACACCTTC
clone_size: NA; d_call: NA; v_call: TRBV25-1; j_call: TRBJ1-4; cdr3_aa: CASSLQGAGEKLFF; cdr3_nt: TGTGCCAGCAGTTTACAGGGTGCAGGGGAAAAACTGTTTTTT
clone_size: NA; d_call: NA; v_call: TRBV5-1; j_call: TRBJ1-1; cdr3_aa: CASSVIPSGTNTEAFF; cdr3_nt: TGCGCCAGCAGCGTGATACCCTCGGGGACTAACACTGAAGCTTTCTTT
clone_size: NA; d_call: TRBD1; v_call: TRBV6-9; j_call: TRBJ1-2; cdr3_aa: CAKTGAHYGYTF; cdr3_nt: TGTGCCAAAACAGGGGCCCACTATGGCTACACCTTC
clone_size: NA; d_call: TRBD2; v_call: TRBV5-1; j_call: TRBJ2-5; cdr3_aa: CASSPGGPEAETQYF; cdr3_nt: TGCGCCAGCAGCCCGGGGGGGCCAGAGGCAGAGACCCAGTACTTC
clone_size: NA; d_call: NA; v_call: TRBV7-2; j_call: TRBJ2-6; cdr3_aa: CASSLGPGEANVLTF; cdr3_nt: TGTGCCAGCAGCTTAGGACCGGGGGAGGCCAACGTCCTGACTTTC
clone_size: NA; d_call: TRBD1; v_call: TRBV5-8; j_call: TRBJ2-7; cdr3_aa: CASSGASRDRSYEQYF; cdr3_nt: TGTGCCAGCAGCGGGGCTTCCCGGGACAGGTCCTACGAGCAGTACTTC
clone_size: NA; d_call: TRBD1; v_call: TRBV4-1; j_call: TRBJ2-2; cdr3_aa: CASSQGQGGDTGELFF; cdr3_nt: TGCGCCAGCAGCCAAGGACAGGGGGGAGACACCGGGGAGCTGTTTTTT
clone_size: few; d_call: NA; v_call: TRBV7-8; j_call: TRBJ1-5; cdr3_aa: CASSLREGGATFSNQPQHF; cdr3_nt: TGTGCCAGCAGCTTAAGGGAGGGGGGGGCTACCTTTAGCAATCAGCCCCAGCATTTT
clone_size: NA; d_call: TRBD1; v_call: TRBV6-6; j_call: TRBJ1-2; cdr3_aa: CASSYSGQQDYGYTF; cdr3_nt: TGTGCCAGCAGTTACTCGGGACAGCAAGACTATGGCTACACCTTC
clone_size: NA; d_call: TRBD1; v_call: TRBV5-5; j_call: TRBJ1-5; cdr3_aa: CASSLGQGNGSPQHF; cdr3_nt: TGTGCCAGCAGCTTGGGACAGGGTAATGGTTCGCCCCAGCATTTT
clone_size: NA; d_call: NA; v_call: TRBV7-9; j_call: TRBJ2-7; cdr3_aa: CSSSPSSYEQYF; cdr3_nt: TGTTCCAGCAGCCCCTCGAGCTACGAGCAGTACTTC
clone_size: NA; d_call: NA; v_call: TRBV29-1; j_call: TRBJ1-2; cdr3_aa: CSVSFRGGGYGYTF; cdr3_nt: TGCAGCGTCTCCTTTCGGGGAGGTGGCTATGGCTACACCTTC
clone_size: NA; d_call: NA; v_call: TRBV4-2; j_call: TRBJ1-5; cdr3_aa: CASSQGDYNQPQHF; cdr3_nt: TGTGCCAGCAGCCAAGGGGACTACAATCAGCCCCAGCATTTT
clone_size: few; d_call: TRBD2; v_call: TRBV7-6; j_call: TRBJ2-1; cdr3_aa: CASSLEGLASNEQFF; cdr3_nt: TGTGCCAGCAGCTTAGAGGGACTAGCAAGTAATGAGCAGTTCTTC
clone_size: NA; d_call: TRBD2; v_call: TRBV10-3; j_call: TRBJ2-3; cdr3_aa: CAISFGRAGGSTDTQYF; cdr3_nt: TGTGCCATCAGCTTCGGGAGGGCGGGGGGAAGCACAGATACGCAGTATTTT
clone_size: NA; d_call: NA; v_call: TRBV2; j_call: TRBJ2-3; cdr3_aa: CASSSRTALNTQYF; cdr3_nt: TGTGCCAGCAGTTCAAGGACTGCTCTTAATACGCAGTATTTT
clone_size: NA; d_call: TRBD1; v_call: TRBV7-9; j_call: TRBJ2-7; cdr3_aa: CASSPGQGGWYEQYF; cdr3_nt: TGTGCCAGCAGTCCCGGACAGGGGGGGTGGTACGAGCAGTACTTC
clone_size: NA; d_call: TRBD2; v_call: TRBV4-1; j_call: TRBJ2-3; cdr3_aa: CASSQGRASGVFTDTQYF; cdr3_nt: TGCGCCAGCAGCCAAGGTCGGGCTAGCGGGGTATTCACAGATACGCAGTATTTT
clone_size: NA; d_call: TRBD1; v_call: TRBV6-5; j_call: TRBJ1-1; cdr3_aa: CASSYSYTGGTEAFF; cdr3_nt: TGTGCCAGCAGTTACTCATACACAGGGGGAACTGAAGCTTTCTTT